Sequencing of this T cell receptor beta chain was carried out in a study of cytomegalovirus exposure and HLA in healthy donors. The table came from immunoSEQ multiplex PCR; TCRdb's copy has only in-frame clones and leaves some out. The data show around 200,000 clones, 65% to 85% seen once. Concerning this clone: Its antigen remains unidentified.

Study findings and constraints: There were 150 to 200 TCR beta chains listed as cytomegalovirus-associated. A few chains tied to CMV proved CMV antigen-specific in vitro. Published work reported that the classifier diagnosed cytomegalovirus status with high specificity and sensitivity.

Germline CDR1 and CDR2: SGHAT and FQNNGV. CDR3 length equals 14 residues. The ends lost 3 bases at V and 2 bases at J; junction bases unmatched: 4. The receptor was isolated from a woman aged 18-29 years in good health and CMV-seropositive. Sequencing was carried out using PBMCs. The gene calls are TRBV11-2 and TRBJ2-7; 7 bases line up with TRBD2. This CDR3 is CASSFPGGAYEQYF. The CDR3, as DNA: TGTGCCAGCAGCTTCCCGGGGGGAGCCTACGAGCAGTACTTC.